One sample yielded the 26 T cell receptor beta chains listed below, sequenced in a study of cytomegalovirus exposure and HLA in healthy donors. The primer mix had 60 Vbeta and 13 Jbeta primers. Clones were read by immunoSEQ multiplex PCR, and TCRdb kept only the in-frame ones, dropping some. Found here are about 120,000 clones, roughly 68% of them singletons; the top ten hold 0.87%. Sequencing input: PBMCs. The receptors stem from a woman in her thirties in good health and CMV-seronegative.

V gene TRBV13 combines with J gene TRBJ2-5, with 8 nucleotides matching TRBD2. V lost 5 bases to trimming and J lost 5 bases; unmatched junction nucleotides: 13. Germline V lookup: CDR1 PRHDT, CDR2 FYEKMQ (reference sequence). This CDR3 is 16 amino acids long. The CDR3 region is CASSPGGLARGETQYF. The CDR3 DNA reads TGTGCCAGCAGCCCCGGAGGACTAGCTAGAGGCGAGACCCAGTACTTC. Together with reference TRBV13 and TRBJ2-5, the CDR3 gives the full variable domain: AAGVIQSPRHLIKEKRETATLKCYPIPRHDTVYWYQQGPGQDPQFLISFYEKMQSDKGSIPDRFSAQQFSDYHSELNMSSLELGDSALYFCASSPGGLARGETQYFGPGTRLLVL.

There are a few counts of this clone. V usage is TRBV2 and J usage is TRBJ1-2; TRBD1 might be the D (6 bases). There are 11 residues in the CDR3. Germline lookup yields CDR1 SNHLY and CDR2 FYNNEI. V gave up 10 bases and J gave up 5 bases, with 11 bases separating them. CDR3 sequence: CATLQGYGYTF. CDR3 in DNA: TGTGCCACTCTACAGGGTTATGGCTACACCTTC.

This chain links TRBV29-1 with TRBJ2-7, with D unresolved. This CDR3 region has 14 residues. Trimming cost V 4 bases and J 0 bases, with 13 bases left between them. The germline V gene has CDR1 SQVTM and CDR2 ANQGSEA. As DNA, the CDR3 is TGCAGCGTTGGTGCGGAATCAAGCTCCTACGAGCAGTACTTC. It yields the protein CSVGAESSSYEQYF.

This clone was detected once. The chain employs TRBV5-4 and TRBJ2-7, with 7 bases that match TRBD1. Germline values: CDR1 SGHNT, CDR2 YYREEE (reference sequence). V lost 2 bases, J lost 2 bases, and 7 bases stayed unmatched. The CDR3 is made up of 15 amino acids. The CDR3 loop reads CASSFEGAITYEQYF. The CDR3 DNA reads as TGTGCCAGCAGCTTTGAGGGGGCAATTACCTACGAGCAGTACTTC.

The V call is TRBV29-1, the J call TRBJ2-1, with 7 bases fitting TRBD2. Germline CDR1 is SQVTM and CDR2 is ANQGSEA. The junction had 12 bases not matched to a gene; V was cut back by 7 bases and J by 0 bases. The CDR3 spans 16 residues. The CDR3 region has the DNA TGCAGCGCCCTAGCTAGCGGTTGGAGCTCCTACAATGAGCAGTTCTTC. Protein sequence: CSALASGWSSYNEQFF.

The V gene is TRBV29-1, the J gene TRBJ2-7; 10 bases are a match to TRBD1. The CDR3 contains 14 residues. With 7 bases clipped from V and 4 bases from J, the junction kept 10 bases outside the gene matches. Germline V CDR1 and CDR2: SQVTM, ANQGSEA. CDR3 sequence (DNA): TGCAGCGCTGATACGGGACAGGGGAGATACGAGCAGTACTTC. This codes for CSADTGQGRYEQYF.

The CDR3 coding sequence is TGTGCCAGCAGCTTGGTGGCTTCTTACGAGCAGTACTTC. It translates to CASSLVASYEQYF. The chain recombines TRBV5-8 with TRBJ2-7; no clear D. V was cut by 0 bases and J by 4 bases, with 8 bases left in between. The CDR3 spans 13 residues. Germline assignment: CDR1 SGHTS and CDR2 YDEGEE.

V and J are TRBV7-9 and TRBJ1-1; possible D gene TRBD1, 5 bases. The germline CDR1 and CDR2 sequences are SEHNR and FQNEAQ (reference sequence). CDR3 length: 13 amino acids. Between the trimmed V and J ends, which lost 1 base and 5 bases, there was a span of 8 bases. For the CDR3, the DNA is TGTGCCAGCAGCTTAGTTACAGGTACTGAAGCTTTCTTT. Its protein product is CASSLVTGTEAFF. The variable domain in full, with the rest retrieved from reference TRBV7-9 and TRBJ1-1, is DTGVSQNPRHKITKRGQNVTFRCDPISEHNRLYWYRQTLGQGPEFLTYFQNEAQLEKSRLLSDRFSAERPKGSFSTLEIQRTEQGDSAMYLCASSLVTGTEAFFGQGTRLTVV.

V gene TRBV28 combines with J gene TRBJ2-2, with D maybe TRBD2 (5 bases). The CDR3 covers 17 residues. Trimming removed 2 bases from V and 3 bases from J, with 16 bases in between. The germline gives CDR1 MDHEN, CDR2 SYDVKM. The CDR3 loop reads CASSLVRTSGHTGELFF. For the CDR3, the DNA is TGTGCCAGCAGTTTAGTTCGTACTAGTGGGCACACCGGGGAGCTGTTTTTT.

This clone was counted only a few times. The chain recombines TRBV13 with TRBJ2-7; possibly TRBD1 for D (7 bases). Per the germline V gene, CDR1 is PRHDT and CDR2 is FYEKMQ (reference sequence). The CDR3 is 14 residues long. V was clipped by 5 bases and J by 2 bases, with 13 bases between them. The CDR3 nucleotides read TGTGCCAGCAGCCCGCGGGACAGCACCTACGAGCAGTACTTC. Translated, it gives CASSPRDSTYEQYF.

The chain carries TRBV5-1 and TRBJ2-7; D is undetermined. CDR1 is SGHRS, CDR2 YFSETQ, per germline. Trimming removed 0 bases from V and 3 bases from J, with 7 bases in between. The CDR3 length is 13 residues. The CDR3 sequence: CASSLDRNYEQYF. As DNA, the CDR3 is TGCGCCAGCAGCTTGGACAGAAACTACGAGCAGTACTTC. Full variable domain (remainder filled in from reference TRBV5-1 and TRBJ2-7): KAGVTQTPRYLIKTRGQQVTLSCSPISGHRSVSWYQQTPGQGLQFLFEYFSETQRNKGNFPGRFSGRQFSNSRSEMNVSTLELGDSALYLCASSLDRNYEQYFGPGTRLTVT.

The chain employs TRBV19 and TRBJ2-5, with TRBD1 matching over 7 bases. From germline, CDR1 is LNHDA and CDR2 SQIVND (reference sequence). CDR3 size: 17 residues. The trim removed 3 bases at V and 0 bases at J, leaving 10 bases unmatched. The CDR3 DNA follows: TGTGCCAGTAGTATGGTACGGACAGGCAAGTACCAAGAGACCCAGTACTTC. It encodes CASSMVRTGKYQETQYF.

V and J are TRBV5-4 and TRBJ1-2; TRBD1 is a possible D gene (5 bases). Germline assignment: CDR1 SGHNT and CDR2 YYREEE (reference sequence). The CDR3 runs 14 residues. V was shortened by 3 bases and J by 0 bases, with 9 bases between the two germline ends. The CDR3 loop is CASSSGAANYGYTF. CDR3 nucleotides: TGTGCCAGCAGCTCTGGGGCCGCTAACTATGGCTACACCTTC.

For the CDR3, the DNA is TGTGCCAGTAGTATAGAGATGACGGGAGTCTACTACAATGAGCAGTTCTTC. Translation gives CASSIEMTGVYYNEQFF. V gene TRBV19 combines with J gene TRBJ2-1, with D perhaps matching TRBD2 (6 bases). CDR3 length: 17 residues. V lost 0 bases and J 3 bases, leaving 15 bases between the germline ends. CDR1 is LNHDA and CDR2 is SQIVND in the germline V gene (reference sequence).

This clone was counted a single time. V usage is TRBV4-1 and J usage is TRBJ2-1, with TRBD2 as a possible D gene (6 bases). Germline V gene data show CDR1 as MGHRA and CDR2 as YSYEKL. This CDR3 has 17 residues. With 0 bases removed from V and 6 bases from J, the gap between germline ends came to 18 bases. The chain's CDR3 is CASSQDLGVADLNEQFF. The DNA of the CDR3 is TGCGCCAGCAGCCAAGACCTTGGTGTAGCGGATCTCAATGAGCAGTTCTTC.

V gene TRBV9 combines with J gene TRBJ2-3, with 8 bases that match TRBD2. The CDR3 length is 15 residues. The J segment lost 6 bases and the V segment lost 4 bases, leaving 10 bases of the junction unmatched. Looked up from germline, CDR1 is SGDLS and CDR2 is YYNGEE. The CDR3 region is CASSLGGVAGDTQYF. The CDR3 region has the DNA TGTGCCAGCAGCCTAGGGGGGGTAGCGGGGGATACGCAGTATTTT.

The chain employs TRBV2 and TRBJ1-1, with 7 bases matching TRBD1. The CDR3 is 13 amino acids. V lost 10 bases, J lost 4 bases, and 9 bases stayed unmatched. Germline V gives CDR1 SNHLY, CDR2 FYNNEI. The CDR3 DNA sequence: TGTGCCATCAGACAGGGCGCGGGCACTGAAGCTTTCTTT. Translated, it gives CAIRQGAGTEAFF.

The chain has TRBV5-1 and TRBJ2-2, with D possibly matching TRBD1 (6 bases). From germline, CDR1 is SGHRS and CDR2 YFSETQ. This CDR3 comprises 13 residues. The germline V and J ends were trimmed by 7 bases and 3 bases, with 10 bases remaining between them. The CDR3 loop reads CASSRTDTGELFF. The CDR3 coding sequence is TGCGCCAGCTCTAGGACAGACACCGGGGAGCTGTTTTTT.

The V call is TRBV10-3, the J call TRBJ1-4; possibly TRBD1 for D (5 bases). The V gene lost 2 bases and the J gene lost 8 bases, with 15 bases spanning the gap. In germline, CDR1 is ENHRY, CDR2 SYGVKD. The length of the CDR3 is 15 residues. CDR3 amino acids: CAISEVSGDLEKLFF. The DNA of the CDR3 is TGTGCCATCAGTGAGGTTTCGGGGGACTTAGAAAAACTGTTTTTT.

The gene calls are TRBV29-1 and TRBJ1-1; tentatively, D is TRBD1 (6 bases). The CDR3 has 13 amino acids. Between the trimmed V and J ends, which lost 6 bases and 1 base, there was a span of 12 bases. Germline assignment: CDR1 SQVTM and CDR2 ANQGSEA. The CDR3 DNA follows: TGCAGCGTCCGGCAGGGGTGGAACACTGAAGCTTTCTTT. It is translated as CSVRQGWNTEAFF.

The chain recombines TRBV6-5 with TRBJ2-7; D remains ambiguous. Trimming pared 2 bases from V and 7 bases from J, leaving 9 bases between. CDR3 length: 12 amino acids. Germline CDR1 MNHEY, CDR2 SVGAGI. DNA for the CDR3: TGTGCCAGCAGTTACCCCGGTCGGGAGCAGTACTTC. This codes for CASSYPGREQYF.

The rearrangement joins TRBV25-1 to TRBJ2-1; 15 bases are a match to TRBD2. Germline V gene data show CDR1 as MGHDK and CDR2 as SYGVNS. V shed 5 bases and J 9 bases; nucleotides not matched to a gene: 11. CDR3 length equals 17 residues. The CDR3 nucleotides are TGTGCCAGCAGTCTTAACCCGGGACTAGCGGGAGGAGGTGAGCAGTTCTTC. This gives the protein CASSLNPGLAGGGEQFF.

The chain links TRBV30 to TRBJ2-6; the D gene is possibly TRBD1 (6 bases). Trimming stripped 4 bases from V and 0 bases from J, with 16 bases between. The CDR3 covers 17 residues. In germline, CDR1 is GTSNPN, CDR2 SVGIG (reference sequence). The CDR3 DNA sequence: TGTGCCTGGATCCCAGAGACAGGCATCTCTGGGGCCAACGTCCTGACTTTC. Protein sequence: CAWIPETGISGANVLTF. Drawing the rest from reference TRBV30 and TRBJ2-6, the complete variable domain is SQTIHQWPATLVQPVGSPLSLECTVEGTSNPNLYWYRQAAGRGLQLLFYSVGIGQISSEVPQNLSASRPQDRQFILSSKKLLLSDSGFYLCAWIPETGISGANVLTFGAGSRLTVL.

The chain has TRBV29-1 and TRBJ1-2; weak D call: TRBD1 (6 bases). Trimming stripped 8 bases from V and 8 bases from J, with 21 bases between. Germline loops: CDR1 SQVTM, CDR2 ANQGSEA. The CDR3 runs 13 residues. CDR3 DNA: TGCAGCACCCAAAGGGGGGGCGGCGGCGGCTACACCTTC. It yields the protein CSTQRGGGGGYTF.

V usage is TRBV6-6 and J usage is TRBJ1-5, with 7 bases fitting TRBD1. CDR1 and CDR2 (germline): MNHNY, SVGAGI (reference sequence). The CDR3 is 16 residues long. Losses at the gene ends were 6 bases for V and 4 bases for J; bases not matched to a gene: 12. For the CDR3, the DNA is TGTGCCAGCAGCTACAGACAGGGTTCAAGGAATCAGCCCCAGCATTTT. Its translation: CASSYRQGSRNQPQHF.

The genes are TRBV4-2 and TRBJ2-1; perhaps TRBD1 as D (6 bases). Trimming left V 4 bases short and J 0 bases short, with 7 bases between. CDR3 length: 14 amino acids. Germline lookup yields CDR1 LGHNA and CDR2 YNFKEQ. CDR3 region: CASSRDNSYNEQFF. The CDR3 bases are TGTGCCAGCAGCCGGGACAACTCCTACAATGAGCAGTTCTTC.